This T cell receptor beta chain was retrieved from a study of T cell responses to AZD1222 COVID-19 vaccine. V was trimmed by 1 base and J by 6 bases, leaving 7 bases between them. Germline assignment: CDR1 LGHDT and CDR2 YNNKEL (reference sequence). The length of the CDR3 is 14 residues. Libraries were prepared by immunoSEQ multiplex PCR; TCRdb keeps only in-frame clonotypes and omits some of them. This table holds more than 95,000 clones, roughly 93% found once. This sequence joins TRBV3-1 (or the pseudogene TRBV3-2) and TRBJ1-6; D not resolved. This specimen consisted of peripheral blood, obtained on day 0 of AZD1222 vaccination. This clonotype was sampled from an adult in good health. CDR3 in amino acids: CASSQGASNSPLHF. For the CDR3, the DNA is TGTGCCAGCAGCCAAGGGGCGTCTAATTCACCCCTCCACTTT.